These T cell receptor beta chains were read from a single sample in a study of OX40 agonist ivuxolimab in advanced cancers. The repertoire was sequenced with immunoSEQ multiplex PCR; TCRdb's copy has only in-frame clones and lacks some. Of tens of thousands of clones in the sample, around nine tenths were seen once. The specimen comprised CD4+ or CD8+ T cells sorted from blood, sampled in a trial of the OX40 agonist ivuxolimab. These receptors originate from an adult with an advanced solid tumor such as melanoma, head and neck, liver or kidney cancer. Both conserved end residues are part of each CDR3. A D gene is named only where the DNA matches it firmly. Clone size is stated in some rows and not others, as once, few, many or a class when expanded.

clone size	D gene	V gene	J gene	CDR3 protein	CDR3 DNA
once	TRBD1	TRBV5-1	TRBJ1-4	CASSLAGTANEKLFF	TGCGCCAGCAGCTTGGCCGGGACAGCTAATGAAAAACTGTTTTTT
-	-	TRBV19	TRBJ2-1	CASSIGPRLHEYNEQFF	TGTGCCAGTAGTATTGGGCCGCGACTACATGAGTACAATGAGCAGTTCTTC
-	-	TRBV6-1	TRBJ2-7	CATMQRVAYEQYF	TGTGCCACCATGCAGCGGGTAGCCTACGAGCAGTACTTC
-	TRBD1	TRBV27	TRBJ2-7	CASRPGQGLTYEQYF	TGTGCCAGCAGACCGGGACAGGGTCTGACCTACGAGCAGTACTTC
-	TRBD1	TRBV28	TRBJ2-5	CASSPRRGTGIETQYF	TGTGCCAGCAGCCCTCGACGAGGGACAGGGATCGAGACCCAGTACTTC
few	TRBD1	TRBV6-6	TRBJ2-2	CASSRGQKTGELFF	TGTGCCAGCAGCCGGGGACAGAAAACCGGGGAGCTGTTTTTT
-	TRBD1	TRBV10-2	TRBJ2-1	CASGGQGVYNEQFF	TGCGCCAGCGGAGGACAGGGGGTTTACAATGAGCAGTTCTTC
-	-	TRBV19	TRBJ1-4	CASSPNGPGTRNEKLFF	TGTGCCAGTAGTCCAAATGGGCCCGGGACAAGAAATGAAAAACTGTTTTTT
-	-	TRBV19	TRBJ1-4	CASGDAGRTNEKLFF	TGTGCCAGCGGAGATGCAGGACGGACTAATGAAAAACTGTTTTTT
-	-	TRBV6-5	TRBJ1-1	CASSPGHRTEAFF	TGTGCCAGCAGCCCGGGACATCGGACTGAAGCTTTCTTT
-	-	TRBV6-5	TRBJ1-1	CASTMRPGVEAFF	TGTGCCAGCACCATGCGGCCGGGCGTTGAAGCTTTCTTT
-	-	TRBV5-4	TRBJ1-2	CASSFTTENYGYTF	TGTGCCAGCAGCTTCACGACGGAAAACTATGGCTACACCTTC
once	-	TRBV7-6	TRBJ1-1	CASSPRVVNTEAFF	TGTGCCAGCAGCCCCAGGGTAGTGAACACTGAAGCTTTCTTT
-	-	TRBV25-1	TRBJ1-2	CASTSGHYGYTF	TGTGCCAGCACTTCAGGGCACTATGGCTACACCTTC
-	-	TRBV28	TRBJ2-1	CASSSASSYNEQFF	TGTGCCAGCAGTAGTGCTAGCTCCTACAATGAGCAGTTCTTC
-	TRBD1	TRBV7-2	TRBJ1-4	CASSYNLGQGNEKLFF	TGTGCCAGCAGCTATAACCTGGGACAGGGGAATGAAAAACTGTTTTTT
-	-	TRBV7-8	TRBJ2-5	CASSLARGGETQYF	TGTGCCAGCAGCTTAGCCAGGGGAGGGGAGACCCAGTACTTC
-	-	TRBV28	TRBJ1-6	CASSLAGAKNSPLHF	TGTGCCAGCAGTCTTGCCGGGGCCAAAAATTCACCCCTCCACTTT
-	-	TRBV9	TRBJ1-1	CASSVGGTPRTEAFF	TGTGCCAGCAGCGTAGGGGGGACCCCAAGAACTGAAGCTTTCTTT
-	-	TRBV4-3	TRBJ2-3	CASSQGSAGHGDTQYF	TGCGCCAGCAGCCAAGGGTCTGCGGGGCACGGAGATACGCAGTATTTT
-	TRBD1	TRBV5-8	TRBJ2-7	CASSKPDRDEQYF	TGTGCCAGCAGCAAACCGGACAGGGACGAGCAGTACTTC
-	-	TRBV6-5	TRBJ1-2	CASSYPGVSGIYTF	TGTGCCAGCAGTTACCCTGGAGTCTCAGGGATTTACACCTTC
-	TRBD1	TRBV2	TRBJ1-5	CASDRGSNQPQHF	TGTGCCAGTGACAGGGGATCGAATCAGCCCCAGCATTTT
-	-	TRBV28	TRBJ2-5	CASTHDRASQETQYF	TGTGCCAGCACTCATGACCGGGCCTCCCAAGAGACCCAGTACTTC
-	TRBD1	TRBV5-8	TRBJ1-5	CASSSTGTGTGFNQPQHF	TGTGCCAGCAGCTCCACCGGGACAGGGACGGGGTTCAATCAGCCCCAGCATTTT
-	-	TRBV6-6	TRBJ1-2	CASLVGSYGYTF	TGTGCCAGCCTGGTAGGAAGCTATGGCTACACCTTC
-	-	TRBV19	TRBJ1-5	CASSTVEGQPQHF	TGTGCCAGTAGTACTGTCGAGGGGCAGCCCCAGCATTTT
few	-	TRBV4-3	TRBJ1-1	CASSQDRTVEAFF	TGCGCCAGCAGCCAAGATAGAACGGTTGAAGCTTTCTTT
-	-	TRBV7-9	TRBJ2-4	CASSLGNEDIQYF	TGTGCCAGCAGCCTTGGGAATGAGGACATTCAGTACTTC
-	TRBD1	TRBV6-5	TRBJ1-2	CASSSGTGGGYTF	TGTGCCAGCAGTTCCGGGACAGGGGGAGGCTACACCTTC
-	-	TRBV5-1	TRBJ2-3	CASSSGTSTDTQYF	TGCGCCAGCAGCTCCGGGACTTCCACAGATACGCAGTATTTT
-	-	TRBV4-2	TRBJ2-6	CASSQGSYGANVLTF	TGTGCCAGCAGCCAAGGTAGCTATGGGGCCAACGTCCTGACTTTC
-	-	TRBV10-3	TRBJ1-2	CAISSSGGGIRNGYTF	TGTGCCATCAGTTCGTCCGGCGGGGGGATAAGGAACGGCTACACCTTC
-	TRBD1	TRBV9	TRBJ1-1	CASSAGQATEAFF	TGTGCCAGCAGCGCTGGACAGGCCACTGAAGCTTTCTTT
few	-	TRBV4-2	TRBJ1-2	CASSQRGPSFYGYTF	TGTGCCAGCAGCCAACGAGGACCGTCGTTCTATGGCTACACCTTC
-	-	TRBV18	TRBJ1-1	CASSPLGPTEAFF	TGTGCCAGCTCACCTTTGGGGCCCACTGAAGCTTTCTTT
few	TRBD2	TRBV4-2	TRBJ2-7	CASSLGLVEYEQYF	TGTGCCAGCAGCCTCGGACTAGTTGAATACGAGCAGTACTTC
-	-	TRBV11-2	TRBJ1-3	CASTGLGNTIYF	TGTGCCAGCACCGGACTTGGAAACACCATATATTTT